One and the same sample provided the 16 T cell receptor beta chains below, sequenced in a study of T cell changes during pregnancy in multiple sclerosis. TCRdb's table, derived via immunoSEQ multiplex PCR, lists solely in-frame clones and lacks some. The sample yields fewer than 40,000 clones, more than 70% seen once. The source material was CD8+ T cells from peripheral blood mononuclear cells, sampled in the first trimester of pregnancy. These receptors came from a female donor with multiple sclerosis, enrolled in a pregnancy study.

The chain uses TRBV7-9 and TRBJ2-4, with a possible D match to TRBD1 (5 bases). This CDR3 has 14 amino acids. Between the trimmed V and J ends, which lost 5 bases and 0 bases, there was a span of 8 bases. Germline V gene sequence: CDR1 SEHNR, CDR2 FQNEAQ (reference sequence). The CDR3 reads CASSGQGAKNIQYF. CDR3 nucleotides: TGTGCCAGCAGCGGGCAGGGAGCCAAAAACATTCAGTACTTC. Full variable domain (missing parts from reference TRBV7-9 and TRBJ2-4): DTGVSQNPRHKITKRGQNVTFRCDPISEHNRLYWYRQTLGQGPEFLTYFQNEAQLEKSRLLSDRFSAERPKGSFSTLEIQRTEQGDSAMYLCASSGQGAKNIQYFGAGTRLSVL.

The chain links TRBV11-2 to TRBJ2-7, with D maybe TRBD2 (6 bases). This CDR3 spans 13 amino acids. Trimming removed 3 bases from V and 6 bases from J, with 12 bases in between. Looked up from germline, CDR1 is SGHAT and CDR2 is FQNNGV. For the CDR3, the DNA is TGTGCCAGCAGCTTTACGACAGCGGGCGAGCAGTACTTC. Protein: CASSFTTAGEQYF.

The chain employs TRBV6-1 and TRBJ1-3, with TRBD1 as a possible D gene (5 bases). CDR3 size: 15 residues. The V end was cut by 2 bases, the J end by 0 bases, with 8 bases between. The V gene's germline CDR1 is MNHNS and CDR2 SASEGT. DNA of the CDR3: TGTGCCAGCAGTGAACTCGGGGGCTCTGGAAACACCATATATTTT. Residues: CASSELGGSGNTIYF.

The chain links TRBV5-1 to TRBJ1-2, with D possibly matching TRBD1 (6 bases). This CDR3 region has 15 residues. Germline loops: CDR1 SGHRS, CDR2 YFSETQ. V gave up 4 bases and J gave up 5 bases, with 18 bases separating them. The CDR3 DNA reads TGCGCCAGCAGCCCCCGGGACAATCAACCTTATGGCTACACCTTC. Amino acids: CASSPRDNQPYGYTF.

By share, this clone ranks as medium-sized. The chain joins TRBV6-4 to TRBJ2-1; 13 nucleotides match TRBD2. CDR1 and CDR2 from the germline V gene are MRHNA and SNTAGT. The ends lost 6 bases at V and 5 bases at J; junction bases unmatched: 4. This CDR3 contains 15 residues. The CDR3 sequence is CASSAGTSGDNEQFF. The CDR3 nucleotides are TGTGCCAGCAGCGCCGGGACTAGCGGGGACAATGAGCAGTTCTTC.

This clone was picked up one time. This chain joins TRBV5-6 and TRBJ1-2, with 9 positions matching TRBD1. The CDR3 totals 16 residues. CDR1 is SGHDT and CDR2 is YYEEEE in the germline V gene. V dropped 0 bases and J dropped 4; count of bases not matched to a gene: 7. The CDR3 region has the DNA TGTGCCAGCAGCTTGGACCGGGACAGGGACCTCTATGGCTACACCTTC. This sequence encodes CASSLDRDRDLYGYTF. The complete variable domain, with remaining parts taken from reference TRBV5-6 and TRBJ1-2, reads DAGVTQSPTHLIKTRGQQVTLRCSPKSGHDTVSWYQQALGQGPQFIFQYYEEEERQRGNFPDRFSGHQFPNYSSELNVNALLLGDSALYLCASSLDRDRDLYGYTFGSGTRLTVV.

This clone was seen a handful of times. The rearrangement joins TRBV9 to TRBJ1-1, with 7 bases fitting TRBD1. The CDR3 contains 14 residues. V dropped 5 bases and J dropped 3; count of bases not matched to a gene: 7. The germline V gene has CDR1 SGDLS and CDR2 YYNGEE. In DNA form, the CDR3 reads TGTGCCAGCAGTGTTAATACAGGGGACACTGAAGCTTTCTTT. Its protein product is CASSVNTGDTEAFF. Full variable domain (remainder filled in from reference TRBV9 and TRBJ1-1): DSGVTQTPKHLITATGQRVTLRCSPRSGDLSVYWYQQSLDQGLQFLIQYYNGEERAKGNILERFSAQQFPDLHSELNLSSLELGDSALYFCASSVNTGDTEAFFGQGTRLTVV.

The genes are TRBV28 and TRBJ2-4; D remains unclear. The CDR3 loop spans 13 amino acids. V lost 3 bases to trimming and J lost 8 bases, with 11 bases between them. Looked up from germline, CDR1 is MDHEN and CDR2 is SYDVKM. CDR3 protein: CASSFRFWDIQYF. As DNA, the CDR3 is TGTGCCAGCAGTTTCAGGTTTTGGGACATTCAGTACTTC.

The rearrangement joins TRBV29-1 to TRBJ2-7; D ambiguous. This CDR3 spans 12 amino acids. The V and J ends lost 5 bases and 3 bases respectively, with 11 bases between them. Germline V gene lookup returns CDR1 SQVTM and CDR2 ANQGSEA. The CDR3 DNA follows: TGCAGCGTTTCGACTGAGTTCTACGAGCAGTACTTC. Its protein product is CSVSTEFYEQYF.

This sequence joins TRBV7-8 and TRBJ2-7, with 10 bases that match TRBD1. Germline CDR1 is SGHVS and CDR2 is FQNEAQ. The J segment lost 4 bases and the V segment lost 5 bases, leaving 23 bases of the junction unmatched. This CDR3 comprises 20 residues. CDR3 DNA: TGTGCCAGCAGCGTTCCGGGACAGGGGCCACCAGTAGCGGACATTTACGAGCAGTACTTC. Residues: CASSVPGQGPPVADIYEQYF.

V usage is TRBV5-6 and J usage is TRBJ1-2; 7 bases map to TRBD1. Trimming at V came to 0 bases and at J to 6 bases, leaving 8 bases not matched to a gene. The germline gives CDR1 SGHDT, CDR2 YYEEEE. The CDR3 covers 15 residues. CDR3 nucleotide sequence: TGTGCCAGCAGCTTGGGGGGTGAGGGGGCCCATGGCTACACCTTC. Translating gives CASSLGGEGAHGYTF.

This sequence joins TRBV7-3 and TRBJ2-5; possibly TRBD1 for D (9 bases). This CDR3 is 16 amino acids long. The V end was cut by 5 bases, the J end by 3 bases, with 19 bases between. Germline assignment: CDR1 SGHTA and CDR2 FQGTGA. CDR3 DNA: TGTGCCAGCAGCACCACAGGGGGCGGGGGGAAAGAGACCCAGTACTTC. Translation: CASSTTGGGGKETQYF.

DNA for the CDR3: TGCGCCAGCACAACAGGAAATGAGCAGTTCTTC. This encodes CASTTGNEQFF. V gene TRBV4-1 combines with J gene TRBJ2-1, with D possibly TRBD1 on 5 matching bases. The CDR3 loop spans 11 amino acids. V was cut by 7 bases and J by 7 bases, with 8 bases left in between. Per germline, CDR1 MGHRA and CDR2 YSYEKL.

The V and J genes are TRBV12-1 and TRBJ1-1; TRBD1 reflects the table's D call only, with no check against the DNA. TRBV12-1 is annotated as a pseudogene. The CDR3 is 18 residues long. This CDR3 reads CASPGTDRPVIWGTEAFF. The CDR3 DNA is TGTGCCAGTCCTGGTACCGACAGGCCGGTGATCTGGGGCACTGAAGCTTTCTTT.

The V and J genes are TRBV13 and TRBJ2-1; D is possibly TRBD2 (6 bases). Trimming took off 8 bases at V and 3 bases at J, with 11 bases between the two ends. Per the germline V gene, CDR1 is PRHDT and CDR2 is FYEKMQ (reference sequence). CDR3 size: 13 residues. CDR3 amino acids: CASLEEGYNEQFF. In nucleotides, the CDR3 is TGTGCCAGCCTGGAGGAGGGCTACAATGAGCAGTTCTTC. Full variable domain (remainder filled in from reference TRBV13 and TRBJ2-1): AAGVIQSPRHLIKEKRETATLKCYPIPRHDTVYWYQQGPGQDPQFLISFYEKMQSDKGSIPDRFSAQQFSDYHSELNMSSLELGDSALYFCASLEEGYNEQFFGPGTRLTVL.

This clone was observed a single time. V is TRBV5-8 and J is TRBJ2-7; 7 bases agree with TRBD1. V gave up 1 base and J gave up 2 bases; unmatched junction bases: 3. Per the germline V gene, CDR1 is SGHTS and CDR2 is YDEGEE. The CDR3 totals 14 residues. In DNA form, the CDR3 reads TGTGCCAGCAGCTTGACAGGGGTGACCTACGAGCAGTACTTC. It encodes CASSLTGVTYEQYF.